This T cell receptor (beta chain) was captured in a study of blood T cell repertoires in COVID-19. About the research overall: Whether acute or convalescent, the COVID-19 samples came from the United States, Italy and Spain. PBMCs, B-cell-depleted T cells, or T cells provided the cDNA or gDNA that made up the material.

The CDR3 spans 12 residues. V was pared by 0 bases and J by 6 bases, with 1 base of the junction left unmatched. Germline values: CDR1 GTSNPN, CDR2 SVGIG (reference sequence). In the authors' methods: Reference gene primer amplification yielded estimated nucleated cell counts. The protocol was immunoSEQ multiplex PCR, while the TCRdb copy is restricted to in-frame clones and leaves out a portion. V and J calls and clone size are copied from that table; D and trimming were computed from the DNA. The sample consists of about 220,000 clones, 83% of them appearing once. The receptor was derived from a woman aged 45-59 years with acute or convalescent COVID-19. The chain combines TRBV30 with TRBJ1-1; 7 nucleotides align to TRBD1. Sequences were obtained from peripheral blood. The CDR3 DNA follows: TGTGCCTGGAGTGTACAGGGGCCTGAAGCTTTCTTT. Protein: CAWSVQGPEAFF.